These 5 T cell receptor beta chains were all obtained from the same sample, sequenced in a study of cytomegalovirus exposure and HLA in healthy donors. PCR was performed using 60 Vbeta and 13 Jbeta primers. Here immunoSEQ multiplex PCR was the method, and the copy in TCRdb shows in-frame clones only, minus some. The sample records about 130,000 clones, around 74% being singletons. Sequenced input: PBMCs. Receptors originate from a man between 18 and 35 years old in good health and CMV-seropositive.

V is TRBV19 and J is TRBJ2-5; 8 nucleotides match TRBD2. Near its end, the DNA agrees better with TRBJ2-7, so the J call may be wrong. Germline V lookup: CDR1 LNHDA, CDR2 SQIVND (reference sequence). This CDR3 region has 14 residues. The CDR3 region is CASSPGLEEYEQYF. In DNA form, the CDR3 reads TGTGCCAGTAGCCCGGGACTAGAAGAATACGAGCAGTACTTC.

The table lists this clone with a count of one. This sequence joins TRBV9 and TRBJ1-5; 8 bases align to TRBD1. The J segment lost 6 bases and the V segment lost 0 bases, leaving 8 bases of the junction unmatched. The CDR3 runs to 16 residues. CDR1 is SGDLS and CDR2 is YYNGEE in the germline V gene. CDR3 loop: CASSVGAGQGGQPQHF. In DNA form, the CDR3 reads TGTGCCAGCAGCGTAGGGGCCGGACAGGGCGGTCAGCCCCAGCATTTT.

The J gene is TRBJ2-3, the V gene TRBV29-1; 9 nucleotides match TRBD2. The germline CDR1 and CDR2 sequences are SQVTM and ANQGSEA. With 2 bases clipped from V and 1 base from J, the junction kept 1 base outside the gene matches. CDR3 length: 14 residues. CDR3 coding DNA: TGCAGCGTTGAAACTAGCGGGCGCACAGATACGCAGTATTTT. Its protein product is CSVETSGRTDTQYF.

V and J are TRBV7-9 and TRBJ1-2, with D possibly being TRBD1 (6 bases). CDR3 size: 13 residues. Germline lookup yields CDR1 SEHNR and CDR2 FQNEAQ (reference sequence). V lost 5 bases and J lost 12, with 19 bases in between. The CDR3 nucleotides are TGTGCCAGCAGCACAATCGGGACAATCGTTCACACCTTC. Translating gives CASSTIGTIVHTF.

The sample holds one count of this clone. The chain links TRBV10-3 to TRBJ2-1, with 8 bases aligning to TRBD1. Germline values: CDR1 ENHRY, CDR2 SYGVKD. This CDR3 has 16 amino acids. V lost 7 bases and J lost 3; bases outside the gene matches: 11. The CDR3 here is CAINRSGTGHYNEQFF. The CDR3 DNA sequence: TGTGCCATCAACCGCTCCGGGACAGGACACTACAATGAGCAGTTCTTC.